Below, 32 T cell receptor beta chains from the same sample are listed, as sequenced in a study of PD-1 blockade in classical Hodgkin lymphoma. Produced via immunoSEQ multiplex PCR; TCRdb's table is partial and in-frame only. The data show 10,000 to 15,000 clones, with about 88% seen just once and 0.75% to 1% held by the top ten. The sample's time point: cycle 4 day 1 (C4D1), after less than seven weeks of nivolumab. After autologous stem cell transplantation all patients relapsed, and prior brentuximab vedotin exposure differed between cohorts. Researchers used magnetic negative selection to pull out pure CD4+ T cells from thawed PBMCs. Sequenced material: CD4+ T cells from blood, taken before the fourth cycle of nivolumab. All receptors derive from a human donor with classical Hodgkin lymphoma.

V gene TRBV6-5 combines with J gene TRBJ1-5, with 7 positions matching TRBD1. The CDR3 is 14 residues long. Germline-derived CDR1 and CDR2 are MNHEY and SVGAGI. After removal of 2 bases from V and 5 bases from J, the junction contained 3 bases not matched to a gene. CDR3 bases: TGTGCCAGCAGTTACAGCAGGGGGTATCAGCCCCAGCATTTT. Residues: CASSYSRGYQPQHF.

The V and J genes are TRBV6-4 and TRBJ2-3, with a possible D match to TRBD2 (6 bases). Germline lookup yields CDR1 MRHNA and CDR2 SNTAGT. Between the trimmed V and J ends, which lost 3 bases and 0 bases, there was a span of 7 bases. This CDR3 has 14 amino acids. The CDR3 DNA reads TGTGCCAGCAGTGAGGAGGGCAGCACAGATACGCAGTATTTT. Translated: CASSEEGSTDTQYF.

The CDR3 DNA is TGTGCCAGCAGGACCGGGACTAGGAGTGGCACCGGGGAGCTGTTTTTT. This codes for CASRTGTRSGTGELFF. The genes are TRBV28 and TRBJ2-2, with 8 bases fitting TRBD2. CDR1 and CDR2 (germline): MDHEN, SYDVKM. The CDR3 loop spans 16 amino acids. V lost 6 bases, J lost 4 bases, and 10 bases stayed unmatched.

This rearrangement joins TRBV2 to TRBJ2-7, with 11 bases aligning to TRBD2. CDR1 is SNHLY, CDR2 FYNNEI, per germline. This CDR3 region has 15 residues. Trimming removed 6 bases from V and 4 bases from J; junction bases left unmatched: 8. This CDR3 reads CASRRGTSGLYEQYF. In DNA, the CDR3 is TGTGCCAGCAGAAGAGGGACTAGCGGCCTTTACGAGCAGTACTTC.

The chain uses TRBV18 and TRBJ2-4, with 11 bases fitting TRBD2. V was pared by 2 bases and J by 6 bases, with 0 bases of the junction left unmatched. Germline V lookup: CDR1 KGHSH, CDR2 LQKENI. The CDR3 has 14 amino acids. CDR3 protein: CASSPTSGRNIQYF. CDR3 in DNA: TGTGCCAGCTCACCAACTAGCGGGAGAAACATTCAGTACTTC.

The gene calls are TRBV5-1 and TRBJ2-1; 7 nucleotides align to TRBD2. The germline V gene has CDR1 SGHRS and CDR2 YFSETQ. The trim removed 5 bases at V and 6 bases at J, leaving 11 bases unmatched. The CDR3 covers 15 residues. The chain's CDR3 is CASSYGTTPVNEQFF. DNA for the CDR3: TGCGCCAGCAGTTATGGGACTACCCCGGTCAATGAGCAGTTCTTC.

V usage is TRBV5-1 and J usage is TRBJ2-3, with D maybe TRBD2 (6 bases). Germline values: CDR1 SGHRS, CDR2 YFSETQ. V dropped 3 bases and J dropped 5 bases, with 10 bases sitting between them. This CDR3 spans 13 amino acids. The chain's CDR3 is CASSSAGLDTQYF. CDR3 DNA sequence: TGCGCCAGCAGCTCCGCGGGGTTAGATACGCAGTATTTT.

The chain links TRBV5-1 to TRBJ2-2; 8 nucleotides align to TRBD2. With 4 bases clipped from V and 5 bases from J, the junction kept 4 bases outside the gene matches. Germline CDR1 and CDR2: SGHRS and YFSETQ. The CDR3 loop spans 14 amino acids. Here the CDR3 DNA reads TGCGCCAGCAGCATACTAGCGGTAACCGGGGAGCTGTTTTTT. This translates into CASSILAVTGELFF. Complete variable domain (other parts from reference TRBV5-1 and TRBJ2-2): KAGVTQTPRYLIKTRGQQVTLSCSPISGHRSVSWYQQTPGQGLQFLFEYFSETQRNKGNFPGRFSGRQFSNSRSEMNVSTLELGDSALYLCASSILAVTGELFFGEGSRLTVL.

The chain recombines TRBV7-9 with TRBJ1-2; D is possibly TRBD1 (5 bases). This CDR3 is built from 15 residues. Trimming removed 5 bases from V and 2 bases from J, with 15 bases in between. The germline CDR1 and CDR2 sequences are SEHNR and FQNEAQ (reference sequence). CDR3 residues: CASSPQGFVNYGYTF. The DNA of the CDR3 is TGTGCCAGCAGCCCGCAGGGTTTCGTAAACTATGGCTACACCTTC.

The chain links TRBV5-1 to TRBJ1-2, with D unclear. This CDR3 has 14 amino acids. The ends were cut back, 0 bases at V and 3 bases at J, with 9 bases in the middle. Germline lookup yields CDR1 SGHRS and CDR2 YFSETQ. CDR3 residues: CASSLAAADYGYTF. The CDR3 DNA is TGCGCCAGCAGCTTGGCAGCGGCGGACTATGGCTACACCTTC.

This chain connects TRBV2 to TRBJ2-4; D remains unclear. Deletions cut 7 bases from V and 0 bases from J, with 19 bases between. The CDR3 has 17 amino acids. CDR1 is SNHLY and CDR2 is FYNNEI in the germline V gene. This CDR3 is CASIVMAANLAKNIQYF. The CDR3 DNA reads TGTGCCAGCATCGTGATGGCAGCCAACCTAGCCAAAAACATTCAGTACTTC. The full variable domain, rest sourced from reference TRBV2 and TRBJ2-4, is EPEVTQTPSHQVTQMGQEVILRCVPISNHLYFYWYRQILGQKVEFLVSFYNNEISEKSEIFDDQFSVERPDGSNFTLKIRSTKLEDSAMYFCASIVMAANLAKNIQYFGAGTRLSVL.

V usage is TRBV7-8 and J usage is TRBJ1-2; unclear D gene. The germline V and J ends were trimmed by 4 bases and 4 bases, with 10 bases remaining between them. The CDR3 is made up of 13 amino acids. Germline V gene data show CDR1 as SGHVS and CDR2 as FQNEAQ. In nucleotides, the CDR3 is TGTGCCAGCAGCTCTGGTCCTTCCTATGGCTACACCTTC. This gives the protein CASSSGPSYGYTF.

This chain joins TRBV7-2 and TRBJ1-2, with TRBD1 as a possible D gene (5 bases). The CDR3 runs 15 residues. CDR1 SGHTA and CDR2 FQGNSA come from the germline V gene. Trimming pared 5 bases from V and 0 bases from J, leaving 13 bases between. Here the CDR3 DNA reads TGTGCCAGCAGCCCCCACTCGACAGCTAACTATGGCTACACCTTC. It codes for CASSPHSTANYGYTF. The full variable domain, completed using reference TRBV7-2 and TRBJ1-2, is GAGVSQSPSNKVTEKGKDVELRCDPISGHTALYWYRQSLGQGLEFLIYFQGNSAPDKSGLPSDRFSAERTGGSVSTLTIQRTQQEDSAVYLCASSPHSTANYGYTFGSGTRLTVV.

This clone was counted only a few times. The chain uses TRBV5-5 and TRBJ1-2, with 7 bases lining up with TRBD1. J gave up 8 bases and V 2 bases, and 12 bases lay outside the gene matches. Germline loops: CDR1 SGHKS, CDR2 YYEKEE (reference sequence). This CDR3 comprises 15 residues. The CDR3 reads CASSLLGEGAKGYTF. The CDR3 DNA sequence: TGTGCCAGCAGCTTACTAGGGGAGGGGGCGAAAGGCTACACCTTC.

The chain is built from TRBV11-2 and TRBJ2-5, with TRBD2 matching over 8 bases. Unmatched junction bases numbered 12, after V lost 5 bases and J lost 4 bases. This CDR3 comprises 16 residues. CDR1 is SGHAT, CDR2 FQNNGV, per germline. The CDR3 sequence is CASSPTSRGGRETQYF. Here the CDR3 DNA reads TGTGCCAGCAGCCCGACTAGCCGGGGGGGGCGAGAGACCCAGTACTTC. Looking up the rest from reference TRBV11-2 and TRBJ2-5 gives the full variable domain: EAGVAQSPRYKIIEKRQSVAFWCNPISGHATLYWYQQILGQGPKLLIQFQNNGVVDDSQLPKDRFSAERLKGVDSTLKIQPAKLEDSAVYLCASSPTSRGGRETQYFGPGTRLLVL.

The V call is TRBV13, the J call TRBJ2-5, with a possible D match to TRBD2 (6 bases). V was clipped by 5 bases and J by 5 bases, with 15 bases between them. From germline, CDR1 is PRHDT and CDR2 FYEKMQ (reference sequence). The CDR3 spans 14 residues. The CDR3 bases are TGTGCCAGCAGCCTCGGGGGTGGCAGGGAGACCCAGTACTTC. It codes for CASSLGGGRETQYF.

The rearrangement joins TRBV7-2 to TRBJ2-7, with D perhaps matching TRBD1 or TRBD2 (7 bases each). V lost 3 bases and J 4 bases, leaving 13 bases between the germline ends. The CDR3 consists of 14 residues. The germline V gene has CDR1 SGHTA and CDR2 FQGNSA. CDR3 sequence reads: CASSFRQGGYEQYF. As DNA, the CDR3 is TGTGCCAGCAGCTTTCGGCAGGGGGGGTACGAGCAGTACTTC. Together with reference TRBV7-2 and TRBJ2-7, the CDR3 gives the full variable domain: GAGVSQSPSNKVTEKGKDVELRCDPISGHTALYWYRQSLGQGLEFLIYFQGNSAPDKSGLPSDRFSAERTGGSVSTLTIQRTQQEDSAVYLCASSFRQGGYEQYFGPGTRLTVT.

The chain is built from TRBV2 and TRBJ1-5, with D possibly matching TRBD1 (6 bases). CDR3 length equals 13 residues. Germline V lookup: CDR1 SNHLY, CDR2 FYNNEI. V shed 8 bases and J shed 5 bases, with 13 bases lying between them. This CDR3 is CASAPGVYQPQHF. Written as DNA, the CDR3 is TGTGCCAGCGCACCAGGGGTCTATCAGCCCCAGCATTTT.

The CDR3 reads CASSPGLGTDTQYF. Written as DNA, the CDR3 is TGTGCCAGCTCACCGGGGCTTGGCACAGATACGCAGTATTTT. The chain carries TRBV18 and TRBJ2-3; possible D gene TRBD1, 5 bases. The V gene's germline CDR1 is KGHSH and CDR2 LQKENI. The CDR3 runs 14 residues. The V and J ends lost 3 bases and 1 base respectively, with 8 bases between them.

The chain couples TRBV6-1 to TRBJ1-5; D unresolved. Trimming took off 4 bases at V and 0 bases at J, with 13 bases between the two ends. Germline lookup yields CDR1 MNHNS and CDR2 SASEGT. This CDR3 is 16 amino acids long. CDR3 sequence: CASSVLAGISNQPQHF. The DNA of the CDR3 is TGTGCCAGCAGTGTTCTGGCAGGTATTAGCAATCAGCCCCAGCATTTT.

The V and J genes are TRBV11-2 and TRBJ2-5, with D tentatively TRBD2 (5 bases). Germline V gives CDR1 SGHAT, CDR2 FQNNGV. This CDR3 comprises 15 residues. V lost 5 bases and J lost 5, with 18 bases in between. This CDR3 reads CASSRLGESKETQYF. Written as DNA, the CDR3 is TGTGCCAGCAGCCGCCTTGGGGAGTCGAAGGAGACCCAGTACTTC.

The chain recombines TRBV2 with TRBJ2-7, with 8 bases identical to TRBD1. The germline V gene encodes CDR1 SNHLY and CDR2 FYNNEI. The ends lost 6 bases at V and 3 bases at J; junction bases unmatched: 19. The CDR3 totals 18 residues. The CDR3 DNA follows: TGTGCCAGCAGCATAAGGAGGACAGGGCTACCCACTCACTACGAGCAGTACTTC. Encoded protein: CASSIRRTGLPTHYEQYF.

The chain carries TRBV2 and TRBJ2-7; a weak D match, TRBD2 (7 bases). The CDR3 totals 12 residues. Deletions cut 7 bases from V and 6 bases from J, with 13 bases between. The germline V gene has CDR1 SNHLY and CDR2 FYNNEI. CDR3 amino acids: CASTREGGEQYF. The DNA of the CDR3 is TGTGCCAGCACGAGGGAGGGGGGCGAGCAGTACTTC.

The CDR3 protein is CASSLGQGYTGELFF. The CDR3 bases are TGTGCCAGCAGCTTAGGGCAGGGATACACCGGGGAGCTGTTTTTT. The chain has TRBV11-3 and TRBJ2-2, with D possibly being TRBD1 (5 bases). Germline V CDR1 and CDR2: SGHNT, YENEEA. CDR3 length: 15 amino acids. V gave up 1 base and J gave up 3 bases, with 9 bases separating them.

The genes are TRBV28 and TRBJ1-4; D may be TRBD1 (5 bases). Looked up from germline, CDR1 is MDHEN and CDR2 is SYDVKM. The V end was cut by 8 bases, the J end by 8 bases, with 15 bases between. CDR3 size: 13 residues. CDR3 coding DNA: TGTGCCAGCCTTCCGGGACCTACGGAAAAACTGTTTTTT. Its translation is CASLPGPTEKLFF.

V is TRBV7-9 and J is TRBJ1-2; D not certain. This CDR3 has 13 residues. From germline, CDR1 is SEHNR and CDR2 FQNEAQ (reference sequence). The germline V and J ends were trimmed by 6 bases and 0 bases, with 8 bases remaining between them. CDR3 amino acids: CASRPGPNYGYTF. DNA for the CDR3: TGTGCCAGCAGACCTGGACCTAACTATGGCTACACCTTC.

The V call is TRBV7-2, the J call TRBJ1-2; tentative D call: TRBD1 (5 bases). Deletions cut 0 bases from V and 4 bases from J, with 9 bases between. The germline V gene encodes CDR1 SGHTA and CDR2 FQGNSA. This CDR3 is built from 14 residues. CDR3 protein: CASSLARQGYGYTF. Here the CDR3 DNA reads TGTGCCAGCAGCTTAGCGAGGCAGGGCTATGGCTACACCTTC.

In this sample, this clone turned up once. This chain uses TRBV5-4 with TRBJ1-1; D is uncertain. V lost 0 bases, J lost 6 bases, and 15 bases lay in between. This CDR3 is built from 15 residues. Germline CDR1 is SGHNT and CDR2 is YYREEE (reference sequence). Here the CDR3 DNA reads TGTGCCAGCAGCTTGGAAATGGGCAAAGCCCCTGAAGCTTTCTTT. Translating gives CASSLEMGKAPEAFF.

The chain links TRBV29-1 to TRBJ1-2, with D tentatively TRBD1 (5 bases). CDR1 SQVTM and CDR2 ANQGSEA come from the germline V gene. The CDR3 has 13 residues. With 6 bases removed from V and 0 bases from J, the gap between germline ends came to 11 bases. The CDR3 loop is CSVSGGANYGYTF. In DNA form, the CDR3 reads TGCAGCGTGAGTGGGGGGGCTAACTATGGCTACACCTTC.

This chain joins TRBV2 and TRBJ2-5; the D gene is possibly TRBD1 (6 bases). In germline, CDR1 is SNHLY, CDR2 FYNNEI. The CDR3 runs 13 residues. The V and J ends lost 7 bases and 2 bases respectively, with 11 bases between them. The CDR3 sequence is CASTEGEQETQYF. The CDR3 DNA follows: TGTGCCAGCACCGAGGGGGAACAAGAGACCCAGTACTTC.

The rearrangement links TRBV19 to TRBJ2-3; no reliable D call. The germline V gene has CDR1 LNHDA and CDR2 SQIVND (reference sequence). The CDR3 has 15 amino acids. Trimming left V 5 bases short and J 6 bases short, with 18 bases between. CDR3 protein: CASSGTQPRVDTQYF. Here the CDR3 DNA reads TGTGCCAGTAGTGGCACACAGCCTAGGGTGGATACGCAGTATTTT.

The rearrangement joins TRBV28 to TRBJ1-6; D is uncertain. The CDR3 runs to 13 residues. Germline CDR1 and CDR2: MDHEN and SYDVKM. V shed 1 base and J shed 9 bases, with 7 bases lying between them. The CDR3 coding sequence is TGTGCCAGCAGTTTATTAGTGGGTTCACCCCTCCACTTT. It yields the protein CASSLLVGSPLHF. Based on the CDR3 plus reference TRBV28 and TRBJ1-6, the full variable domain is DVKVTQSSRYLVKRTGEKVFLECVQDMDHENMFWYRQDPGLGLRLIYFSYDVKMKEKGDIPEGYSVSREKKERFSLILESASTNQTSMYLCASSLLVGSPLHFGNGTRLTVT.